These 19 T cell receptor beta chains were sequenced from one sample in a study of shared clonotypes between healthy human individuals. Clones were read by immunoSEQ multiplex PCR, and TCRdb kept only the in-frame ones, dropping some. This table holds over 2 million clones, around 95% found once. Sequences were obtained from naive CD4+ T cells sorted from blood. Subset in this sample: CD45RA+ positively selected. The receptors originated from a man younger than 30 in good health.

The chain recombines TRBV5-1 with TRBJ2-7; 10 positions match TRBD2. J was trimmed by 0 bases and V by 4 bases; bases with no gene match: 4. This CDR3 spans 15 amino acids. Germline V CDR1 and CDR2: SGHRS, YFSETQ. In nucleotides, the CDR3 is TGCGCCAGCAGCGTGATAGCGGGAGGCTCCTACGAGCAGTACTTC. Amino acid sequence: CASSVIAGGSYEQYF.

V usage is TRBV4-3 and J usage is TRBJ2-1; D is undetermined. V dropped 0 bases and J dropped 4 bases, with 7 bases sitting between them. Germline-derived CDR1 and CDR2 are LGHNA and YSLEER. CDR3 length equals 14 residues. CDR3 bases: TGCGCCAGCAGCCAAGAATCACGTTACAATGAGCAGTTCTTC. Translating it yields CASSQESRYNEQFF.

The genes are TRBV29-1 and TRBJ1-1, with 8 nucleotides matching TRBD1. V was pared by 4 bases and J by 3 bases, with 4 bases of the junction left unmatched. The length of the CDR3 is 13 residues. Germline-derived CDR1 and CDR2 are SQVTM and ANQGSEA. This CDR3 is CSVGTGSYTEAFF. CDR3 nucleotides: TGCAGCGTTGGGACAGGGTCATACACTGAAGCTTTCTTT.

The gene calls are TRBV30 and TRBJ1-6; D is unclear. The ends were cut back, 7 bases at V and 0 bases at J, with 7 bases in the middle. The CDR3 extends over 13 amino acids. Germline CDR1 and CDR2: GTSNPN and SVGIG (reference sequence). CDR3 DNA sequence: TGTGCCTCGCGAGGCTCCTATAATTCACCCCTCCACTTT. As protein: CASRGSYNSPLHF.

The chain combines TRBV6-5 with TRBJ2-3; the D gene is possibly TRBD2 (5 bases). Deletions cut 7 bases from V and 1 base from J, with 9 bases between. CDR1 and CDR2 from the germline V gene are MNHEY and SVGAGI. CDR3 length: 13 residues. The chain's CDR3 is CASTNSGTDTQYF. The CDR3 bases are TGTGCCAGCACTAATAGCGGCACAGATACGCAGTATTTT.

The rearrangement links TRBV5-4 to TRBJ2-3; D is perhaps TRBD2 (8 bases). Trimming stripped 4 bases from V and 2 bases from J, with 23 bases between. Germline V CDR1 and CDR2: SGHNT, YYREEE (reference sequence). This CDR3 is 18 amino acids long. CDR3 loop: CASSRTGGTVKNTDTQYF. In nucleotides, the CDR3 is TGTGCCAGCAGCAGAACGGGAGGGACAGTAAAAAACACAGATACGCAGTATTTT.

Of note for this clone: This same CDR3 is encoded by further DNA sequences in the sample. The chain links TRBV5-1 to TRBJ2-5, with TRBD1 as a possible D gene (6 bases). V gave up 4 bases and J gave up 2 bases, with 12 bases separating them. Germline V gene lookup returns CDR1 SGHRS and CDR2 YFSETQ. CDR3 length equals 14 residues. The CDR3 DNA reads TGCGCCAGCAGCGTACAGGGTTTGCAAGAGACCCAGTACTTC. Amino acid sequence: CASSVQGLQETQYF. Variable domain in full (rest from reference TRBV5-1 and TRBJ2-5): KAGVTQTPRYLIKTRGQQVTLSCSPISGHRSVSWYQQTPGQGLQFLFEYFSETQRNKGNFPGRFSGRQFSNSRSEMNVSTLELGDSALYLCASSVQGLQETQYFGPGTRLLVL.

This clone was counted once. This chain joins TRBV27 and TRBJ1-1, with 9 bases that match TRBD1. J gave up 4 bases and V 4 bases, and 10 bases lay outside the gene matches. From germline, CDR1 is MNHEY and CDR2 SMNVEV (reference sequence). The CDR3 consists of 16 residues. CDR3 nucleotides: TGTGCCAGCAGTTCCCCGGGACAGGGTTTAGGCACTGAAGCTTTCTTT. Translating gives CASSSPGQGLGTEAFF.

V and J are TRBV5-4 and TRBJ2-3; D call uncertain. Between the trimmed V and J ends, which lost 5 bases and 2 bases, there was a span of 18 bases. From germline, CDR1 is SGHNT and CDR2 YYREEE (reference sequence). The CDR3 loop spans 16 amino acids. CDR3 sequence reads: CASSTLGPALTDTQYF. The CDR3 region has the DNA TGTGCCAGCAGTACGTTAGGGCCGGCCCTCACAGATACGCAGTATTTT.

Turning to this clone: This may stem from a read error, because a much larger clone lies one nucleotide away. The gene calls are TRBV25-1 and TRBJ1-2; weak D call: TRBD1 (5 bases). CDR1 and CDR2 from the germline V gene are MGHDK and SYGVNS. The CDR3 has 14 residues. CDR3 loop: CASSEGQGGYGHTF. For the CDR3, the DNA is TGTGCCAGCAGTGAAGGTCAGGGAGGCTATGGCCACACCTTC.

The chain is built from TRBV4-1 and TRBJ2-7; 7 positions match TRBD1. The V segment lost 0 bases and the J segment 3 bases; nucleotides outside the gene matches: 5. The CDR3 covers 15 residues. From germline, CDR1 is MGHRA and CDR2 YSYEKL. This CDR3 is CASSQDRPGGYEQYF. The CDR3 bases are TGCGCCAGCAGCCAAGATCGGCCAGGGGGCTACGAGCAGTACTTC.

Concerning this clone: Other DNA sequences in the sample encode the same CDR3. The chain joins TRBV28 to TRBJ1-1; possibly TRBD1 for D (5 bases). V lost 2 bases, J lost 5 bases, and 9 bases lay in between. CDR1 is MDHEN, CDR2 SYDVKM, per germline. The CDR3 covers 13 residues. The CDR3 loop reads CASSLTGATEAFF. CDR3 bases: TGTGCCAGCAGTTTAACAGGCGCTACTGAAGCTTTCTTT.

In its sample, this clone was seen many times. This chain uses TRBV12-5 with TRBJ1-4; no definite D call. This CDR3 spans 17 amino acids. Germline CDR1 reads LGHNT; CDR2 reads FRNRAP. V lost 4 bases and J 0 bases, leaving 15 bases between the germline ends. CDR3 loop: CASGYHERPATNEKLFF. The CDR3 DNA sequence: TGTGCTAGTGGTTACCACGAACGGCCGGCAACTAATGAAAAACTGTTTTTT.

The V call is TRBV18, the J call TRBJ2-3; 9 bases align to TRBD2. With 0 bases clipped from V and 0 bases from J, the junction kept 7 bases outside the gene matches. In germline, CDR1 is KGHSH, CDR2 LQKENI. The CDR3 extends over 18 amino acids. CDR3 sequence (DNA): TGTGCCAGCTCACCACCGCGGACTAGCGATGCTAGCACAGATACGCAGTATTTT. As protein: CASSPPRTSDASTDTQYF.

This clone is a singleton in its sample. The chain couples TRBV28 to TRBJ1-1; D not certain. Trimming removed 6 bases at V and 1 base at J, with 6 bases between. There are 12 residues in the CDR3. Germline V lookup: CDR1 MDHEN, CDR2 SYDVKM. Here the CDR3 DNA reads TGTGCCAGCAGGAGGGAGAACACTGAAGCTTTCTTT. This gives the protein CASRRENTEAFF.

This chain joins TRBV30 and TRBJ1-5; D is undetermined. The CDR3 covers 13 residues. CDR1 and CDR2 from the germline V gene are GTSNPN and SVGIG (reference sequence). V lost 2 bases to trimming and J lost 4 bases, with 9 bases between them. This CDR3 reads CAWSRLGNQPQHF. DNA for the CDR3: TGTGCCTGGAGTAGACTAGGGAATCAGCCCCAGCATTTT.

The rearrangement links TRBV6-1 to TRBJ2-5; TRBD1 or TRBD2 may be the D gene (5 bases each). This CDR3 comprises 13 residues. V shed 3 bases and J shed 7 bases, with 12 bases lying between them. CDR1 MNHNS and CDR2 SASEGT come from the germline V gene. CDR3 protein: CASSEGVSGTQYF. As DNA, the CDR3 is TGTGCCAGCAGTGAGGGGGTGAGTGGGACCCAGTACTTC.

The gene calls are TRBV6-5 and TRBJ2-2; tentatively, D is TRBD2 (5 bases). From germline, CDR1 is MNHEY and CDR2 SVGAGI. The CDR3 consists of 13 residues. Trimming pared 2 bases from V and 9 bases from J, leaving 10 bases between. The CDR3 reads CASSYEGVRELFF. The CDR3 DNA reads as TGTGCCAGCAGTTACGAGGGAGTACGGGAGCTGTTTTTT.

As to this clone: Other DNA sequences from this sample encode an identical CDR3 as well. The rearrangement links TRBV5-4 to TRBJ1-1, with a tentative D call TRBD1 (6 bases). The germline gives CDR1 SGHNT, CDR2 YYREEE (reference sequence). There are 14 residues in the CDR3. V lost 4 bases to trimming and J lost 0 bases, with 10 bases between them. The CDR3 region has the DNA TGTGCCAGCAGCACGACAGGTCTGAACACTGAAGCTTTCTTT. Its translation is CASSTTGLNTEAFF.